Listed below are T cell receptor beta chains from one sample, sequenced in a study of blood T cell repertoires in COVID-19. Libraries were prepared by immunoSEQ multiplex PCR; TCRdb keeps only in-frame clonotypes and omits some of them. The sample has 250,000 to 300,000 clones, roughly 90% seen once. Input material: peripheral blood. The receptors originated from a woman aged 55-70 years with acute or convalescent COVID-19. CDR3s include the opening cysteine and the closing phenylalanine or tryptophan. Fields, in order: CDR3 protein, CDR3 DNA, V gene, clone size, CDR3 length, D gene, J gene. A D gene is named only where the DNA matches it firmly. Clone sizes are given selectively: once, few, many, or a class where the clone is expanded.

CDR3: CASSLWSYNEQFF
DNA: TGTGCCAGCAGTTTGTGGAGTTACAATGAGCAGTTCTTC
V: TRBV27
size: .
length: 13
D: .
J: TRBJ2-1

CDR3: CASSPHRVPYNEQFF
DNA: TGTGCCAGCAGCCCCCACCGGGTTCCCTACAATGAGCAGTTCTTC
V: TRBV11-2
size: once
length: 15
D: .
J: TRBJ2-1

CDR3: CASSQDLLRRGTQYF
DNA: TGTGCCAGCAGCCAAGATCTCCTACGGAGAGGGACCCAGTACTTC
V: TRBV14
size: .
length: 15
D: .
J: TRBJ2-5

CDR3: CASSFSGTGGAGSNQPQHF
DNA: TGTGCCAGCAGCTTCTCCGGGACAGGGGGCGCGGGAAGCAATCAGCCCCAGCATTTT
V: TRBV7-8
size: .
length: 19
D: TRBD1
J: TRBJ1-5

CDR3: CASSLDRVNEKLFF
DNA: TGTGCCAGCAGTTTGGACAGGGTAAACGAAAAACTGTTTTTT
V: TRBV2
size: .
length: 14
D: TRBD1
J: TRBJ1-4

CDR3: CASSLWVGWASSAEAFF
DNA: TGTGCCAGCAGTTTATGGGTCGGTTGGGCCAGTAGTGCTGAAGCTTTCTTT
V: TRBV28
size: .
length: 17
D: .
J: TRBJ1-1

CDR3: CASSPSEKLFF
DNA: TGTGCCAGCAGCCCTAGCGAAAAACTGTTTTTT
V: TRBV7-9
size: .
length: 11
D: .
J: TRBJ1-4

CDR3: CASSIDQGTGGYSPLHF
DNA: TGTGCCAGTAGTATAGATCAAGGGACAGGGGGTTATTCACCCCTCCACTTT
V: TRBV19
size: .
length: 17
D: TRBD1
J: TRBJ1-6

CDR3: CASSSRPSGSTDTQYF
DNA: TGTGCCAGTAGTTCCCGCCCTAGCGGAAGCACAGATACGCAGTATTTT
V: TRBV19
size: .
length: 16
D: TRBD2
J: TRBJ2-3

CDR3: CASSVGNSPPGANVLTF
DNA: TGTGCCAGCAGCGTAGGGAACAGTCCGCCGGGGGCCAACGTCCTGACTTTC
V: TRBV9
size: .
length: 17
D: .
J: TRBJ2-6

CDR3: CASTLRGKHSDF
DNA: TGTGCCAGCACCCTAAGGGGGAAACATTCGGATTTT
V: TRBV2
size: .
length: 12
D: .
J: TRBJ1-3

CDR3: CASSLLANLNQPQHF
DNA: TGTGCCAGCAGTTTATTAGCCAACCTCAATCAGCCCCAGCATTTT
V: TRBV28
size: .
length: 15
D: .
J: TRBJ1-5

CDR3: CASSPLSGQDYGYTF
DNA: TGCGCCAGCAGCCCCCTATCGGGACAGGATTATGGCTACACCTTC
V: TRBV5-1
size: .
length: 15
D: TRBD1
J: TRBJ1-2

CDR3: CASSLGLDTDTQYF
DNA: TGTGCCAGCAGCCTGGGGCTTGACACAGATACGCAGTATTTT
V: TRBV3-1/TRBV3-2
size: .
length: 14
D: .
J: TRBJ2-3

CDR3: CASSSTSGSRYNEQFF
DNA: TGTGCCAGCAGTTCGACTAGCGGGAGCCGCTACAATGAGCAGTTCTTC
V: TRBV27
size: .
length: 16
D: TRBD2
J: TRBJ2-1

CDR3: CASSQTGHNQPQHF
DNA: TGTGCCAGCAGCCAGACAGGGCACAATCAGCCCCAGCATTTT
V: TRBV3-1/TRBV3-2
size: .
length: 14
D: TRBD1
J: TRBJ1-5

CDR3: CASTLGPGDTQYF
DNA: TGTGCCAGCACCCTGGGGCCTGGGGATACGCAGTATTTT
V: TRBV6-5
size: .
length: 13
D: .
J: TRBJ2-3

CDR3: CASSHLTLGQGATPSPYEQYF
DNA: TGTGCCAGCAGCCATCTCACACTCGGACAGGGGGCGACCCCGAGTCCCTACGAGCAGTACTTC
V: TRBV7-6
size: .
length: 21
D: TRBD1
J: TRBJ2-7

CDR3: CASSYGLAGTYF
DNA: TGTGCCAGCAGTTACGGACTAGCGGGGACGTATTTT
V: TRBV2
size: .
length: 12
D: TRBD2
J: TRBJ2-3

CDR3: CASSFRDRAYEQYF
DNA: TGCGCCAGCAGCTTCCGGGACAGAGCCTACGAGCAGTACTTC
V: TRBV5-1
size: .
length: 14
D: TRBD1
J: TRBJ2-7

CDR3: CASSASSGNTIYF
DNA: TGCGCCAGCAGCGCCAGCTCTGGAAACACCATATATTTT
V: TRBV5-1
size: .
length: 13
D: .
J: TRBJ1-3

CDR3: CASSFGTVNSPLHF
DNA: TGTGCCAGCAGCTTCGGGACAGTTAATTCACCCCTCCACTTT
V: TRBV7-3
size: .
length: 14
D: TRBD1
J: TRBJ1-6

CDR3: CASSPGWTTNTGELFF
DNA: TGTGCCAGCAGCCCTGGGTGGACTACCAACACCGGGGAGCTGTTTTTT
V: TRBV14
size: few
length: 16
D: .
J: TRBJ2-2

CDR3: CASSVSGGQGNYGYTF
DNA: TGTGCCAGCAGCGTCTCGGGAGGACAGGGGAACTATGGCTACACCTTC
V: TRBV9
size: .
length: 16
D: TRBD1
J: TRBJ1-2

CDR3: CASSFGGGWADTQYF
DNA: TGTGCCAGCAGCTTTGGCGGGGGGTGGGCAGATACGCAGTATTTT
V: TRBV2
size: .
length: 15
D: TRBD2
J: TRBJ2-3

CDR3: CASSLAPGALAQSTQYF
DNA: TGTGCCAGCAGCTTGGCACCAGGGGCCCTAGCACAGAGTACGCAGTATTTT
V: TRBV5-4
size: .
length: 17
D: .
J: TRBJ2-3

CDR3: CSASQVLLSYGYTF
DNA: TGCAGTGCTAGTCAGGTCCTCCTTTCTTATGGCTACACCTTC
V: TRBV20-1
size: .
length: 14
D: .
J: TRBJ1-2

CDR3: CASSQETASNYGYTF
DNA: TGCGCCAGCAGCCAAGAAACAGCCTCTAACTATGGCTACACCTTC
V: TRBV4-1
size: few
length: 15
D: .
J: TRBJ1-2

CDR3: CASSEVEGISGYTF
DNA: TGTGCCAGCAGTGAAGTGGAGGGGATATCTGGCTACACCTTC
V: TRBV6-1
size: .
length: 14
D: .
J: TRBJ1-2

CDR3: CASSRTSGPNEQFF
DNA: TGTGCCAGCAGCCGGACTAGCGGGCCAAATGAGCAGTTCTTC
V: TRBV2
size: .
length: 14
D: TRBD2
J: TRBJ2-1

CDR3: CASSKGLGGLSTDTQYF
DNA: TGTGCCAGTAGTAAGGGGCTGGGAGGCCTTAGCACAGATACGCAGTATTTT
V: TRBV19
size: .
length: 17
D: .
J: TRBJ2-3

CDR3: CASSLGVGGGYTEAFF
DNA: TGTGCCAGCAGCTTAGGCGTGGGGGGGGGCTACACTGAAGCTTTCTTT
V: TRBV11-2
size: .
length: 16
D: .
J: TRBJ1-1

CDR3: CASSFRGRSPLHF
DNA: TGTGCCAGCAGTTTCAGGGGGCGGTCACCCCTCCACTTT
V: TRBV28
size: once
length: 13
D: TRBD1
J: TRBJ1-6

CDR3: CASSLNLAGDGEQFF
DNA: TGTGCCAGCAGCTTAAATCTAGCGGGAGACGGTGAGCAGTTCTTC
V: TRBV7-3
size: few
length: 15
D: TRBD2
J: TRBJ2-1

CDR3: CASSPSSGRASYEQYF
DNA: TGTGCCAGCTCCCCCTCTAGCGGGAGGGCCTCGTACGAGCAGTACTTC
V: TRBV18
size: .
length: 16
D: TRBD2
J: TRBJ2-7

CDR3: CASSLKVVFLSRQYF
DNA: TGTGCCAGCAGTTTAAAGGTGGTCTTCCTCTCTAGGCAGTACTTC
V: TRBV28
size: .
length: 15
D: .
J: TRBJ2-7

CDR3: CASGPGLAIDTQYF
DNA: TGTGCCAGCGGACCGGGACTAGCAATAGATACGCAGTATTTT
V: TRBV27
size: .
length: 14
D: TRBD2
J: TRBJ2-3

CDR3: CASSPPRNTGELFF
DNA: TGTGCCAGCAGCCCGCCGAGGAACACCGGGGAGCTGTTTTTT
V: TRBV7-9
size: .
length: 14
D: .
J: TRBJ2-2

CDR3: CATSDQQQGPTQYF
DNA: TGTGCCACCAGTGACCAACAACAGGGTCCGACCCAGTACTTC
V: TRBV24-1
size: .
length: 14
D: .
J: TRBJ2-5

CDR3: CSVETEYYEQYF
DNA: TGCAGCGTTGAGACAGAATACTACGAGCAGTACTTC
V: TRBV29-1
size: .
length: 12
D: .
J: TRBJ2-7

CDR3: CASSLDRFVEQYF
DNA: TGTGCCAGCAGTTTAGACAGGTTCGTGGAGCAGTACTTC
V: TRBV27
size: .
length: 13
D: .
J: TRBJ2-7

CDR3: CASRDSQLNTEAFF
DNA: TGTGCCAGCAGGGACAGCCAACTGAACACTGAAGCTTTCTTT
V: TRBV2
size: .
length: 14
D: .
J: TRBJ1-1

CDR3: CATAGAPYGYTF
DNA: TGTGCCACCGCAGGGGCTCCCTATGGCTACACCTTC
V: TRBV15
size: .
length: 12
D: .
J: TRBJ1-2

CDR3: CASSRNREDEKLFF
DNA: TGTGCCAGCAGTCGCAACAGGGAAGACGAAAAACTGTTTTTT
V: TRBV27
size: .
length: 14
D: .
J: TRBJ1-4

CDR3: CSVGGSTGGQYF
DNA: TGCAGCGTCGGGGGGTCCACCGGTGGGCAGTACTTC
V: TRBV29-1
size: .
length: 12
D: TRBD2
J: TRBJ2-7

CDR3: CASSQGGTGLGYGYTF
DNA: TGTGCCAGCAGCCAAGGGGGGACAGGGCTTGGCTATGGCTACACCTTC
V: TRBV14
size: .
length: 16
D: TRBD1
J: TRBJ1-2

CDR3: CASSLRDRGDNEQFF
DNA: TGTGCCAGTAGTCTCCGGGACAGGGGCGACAATGAGCAGTTCTTC
V: TRBV19
size: .
length: 15
D: TRBD1
J: TRBJ2-1

CDR3: CASTTGGAGNTEAFF
DNA: TGTGCCAGCACCACGGGGGGAGCAGGGAACACTGAAGCTTTCTTT
V: TRBV5-4
size: few
length: 15
D: .
J: TRBJ1-1

CDR3: CATSAFDGTGELFF
DNA: TGTGCCACCAGTGCATTTGACGGGACCGGGGAGCTGTTTTTT
V: TRBV24-1
size: .
length: 14
D: .
J: TRBJ2-2

CDR3: CASTGQYQETQYF
DNA: TGTGCCAGCACCGGACAGTATCAAGAGACCCAGTACTTC
V: TRBV11-2
size: .
length: 13
D: .
J: TRBJ2-5

CDR3: CASSQGWTGSYGYTF
DNA: TGTGCCAGCAGCCAAGGATGGACAGGGAGTTATGGCTACACCTTC
V: TRBV3-1/TRBV3-2
size: .
length: 15
D: TRBD1
J: TRBJ1-2

CDR3: CASSAVGGNTEAFF
DNA: TGTGCCAGCAGCGCCGTGGGGGGGAACACTGAAGCTTTCTTT
V: TRBV9
size: .
length: 14
D: .
J: TRBJ1-1

CDR3: CASSLGQGSYEQYF
DNA: TGTGCCAGCAGCTTGGGTCAGGGAAGCTACGAGCAGTACTTC
V: TRBV5-6
size: .
length: 14
D: .
J: TRBJ2-7

CDR3: CASSVAVNQPQHF
DNA: TGCGCCAGCAGTGTGGCCGTCAATCAGCCCCAGCATTTT
V: TRBV10-1
size: once
length: 13
D: .
J: TRBJ1-5

CDR3: CASSPMIGTPASEAFF
DNA: TGTGCCAGCAGCCCTATGATCGGGACACCTGCGTCCGAAGCTTTCTTT
V: TRBV7-2
size: .
length: 16
D: .
J: TRBJ1-1